This entry lists 5 T cell receptor beta chains sequenced from one sample in a study of control samples from healthy donors and cancer patients. The table came from immunoSEQ multiplex PCR; TCRdb's copy has only in-frame clones and leaves some out. The sample holds fewer than 60,000 clones; 85% to 95% are singletons and the top ten take 2% to 2.5%. Input material: blood. These receptors all come from a man aged 25-45 years in good health.

The genes are TRBV24-1 and TRBJ2-7; D is unresolved. The CDR3 is 11 amino acids. V was pared by 3 bases and J by 4 bases, with 3 bases between. CDR1 is KGHDR, CDR2 SFDVKD, per germline. CDR3 sequence reads: CATSDEYEQYF. Written as DNA, the CDR3 is TGTGCCACCAGTGATGAATACGAGCAGTACTTC.

This clone turned up a few times. The V call is TRBV6-5, the J call TRBJ2-2; 10 nucleotides align to TRBD2. Germline V CDR1 and CDR2: MNHEY, SVGAGI. The ends lost 6 bases at V and 3 bases at J; junction bases unmatched: 4. There are 15 residues in the CDR3. The DNA of the CDR3 is TGTGCCAGCAGGGCCGGGACTAGCGACACCGGGGAGCTGTTTTTT. Translated: CASRAGTSDTGELFF.

About this clone: It may be a read error: a sequence one base away is much more abundant. The same CDR3 is also encoded by other DNA sequences in this sample. The J gene is TRBJ2-2, the V gene TRBV6-4; D unclear. The CDR3 contains 13 residues. V was clipped by 0 bases and J by 3 bases, with 2 bases between them. Germline CDR1 reads MRHNA; CDR2 reads SNTAGT. CDR3 sequence (DNA): TGTGCCAGCAGTGACTCTGACACCGGGGAGCTGTTTTTT. As protein: CASSDSDTGELFF.

CDR3 sequence: CASSFDFAPTETQYF. CDR3 nucleotide sequence: TGTGCCAGCAGCTTCGACTTCGCCCCCACGGAGACCCAGTACTTC. V gene TRBV9 combines with J gene TRBJ2-5; D unresolved. V was clipped by 4 bases and J by 5 bases, with 18 bases between them. Looked up from germline, CDR1 is SGDLS and CDR2 is YYNGEE. This CDR3 region has 15 residues. Complete variable domain (other parts from reference TRBV9 and TRBJ2-5): DSGVTQTPKHLITATGQRVTLRCSPRSGDLSVYWYQQSLDQGLQFLIQYYNGEERAKGNILERFSAQQFPDLHSELNLSSLELGDSALYFCASSFDFAPTETQYFGPGTRLLVL.

The V and J genes are TRBV29-1 and TRBJ1-2, with TRBD1 matching over 10 bases. CDR1 is SQVTM, CDR2 ANQGSEA, per germline. Trimming cost V 5 bases and J 8 bases; bases outside gene matches: 11. The CDR3 spans 14 residues. The CDR3 region has the DNA TGCAGCGTTAACAGCCGGGACAGGGGCCGGGGCTACACCTTC. Translating it yields CSVNSRDRGRGYTF.